The 29 T cell receptor beta chains given below trace back to one sample, sequenced in a study of cytomegalovirus exposure and HLA in healthy donors. It was with 60 Vbeta and 13 Jbeta primers that the PCR ran. Clones were sequenced by immunoSEQ multiplex PCR, and TCRdb holds only the in-frame ones, with some missing. The table has some 140,000 clones, 65% to 80% seen once; the top ten hold 1% to 1.5%. Specimen: PBMCs. These TCRs come from a male donor in good health and CMV-seropositive.

The V call is TRBV7-9, the J call TRBJ2-7, with D perhaps TRBD2 (5 bases). This CDR3 contains 13 residues. Trimming left V 1 base short and J 3 bases short, with 7 bases between. Germline CDR1 reads SEHNR; CDR2 reads FQNEAQ (reference sequence). The CDR3 loop reads CASSLERDYEQYF. In DNA form, the CDR3 reads TGTGCCAGCAGCTTAGAGAGGGACTACGAGCAGTACTTC.

The chain joins TRBV21-1 to TRBJ2-1; TRBD2, the table's D call, was not compared with the DNA. TRBV21-1 is a listed pseudogene. This CDR3 spans 19 amino acids. The CDR3, as DNA: TGTGCCAGCAGCAAAGGTCCATGCCCAGCGGGGGGACAGTACAATGAGCAGTTCTTC. The encoded protein is CASSKGPCPAGGQYNEQFF.

The chain couples TRBV27 to TRBJ2-7, with D perhaps TRBD2 (5 bases). V was shortened by 2 bases and J by 7 bases, with 9 bases between the two germline ends. The CDR3 totals 12 residues. CDR1 is MNHEY, CDR2 SMNVEV, per germline (reference sequence). CDR3 region: CASSLRWEEQYF. As DNA, the CDR3 is TGTGCCAGCAGTTTACGGTGGGAGGAGCAGTACTTC.

This rearrangement joins TRBV7-2 to TRBJ2-1; 11 bases match TRBD2. V dropped 6 bases and J dropped 2; count of bases not matched to a gene: 3. Germline CDR1 is SGHTA and CDR2 is FQGNSA. This CDR3 has 15 amino acids. The CDR3 loop is CASRVAGGAYNEQFF. For the CDR3, the DNA is TGTGCCAGCAGAGTAGCGGGAGGGGCCTACAATGAGCAGTTCTTC.

The chain uses TRBV4-2 and TRBJ2-7, with TRBD2 matching over 8 bases. V dropped 4 bases and J dropped 2; count of bases not matched to a gene: 13. This CDR3 spans 17 amino acids. Germline V gene lookup returns CDR1 LGHNA and CDR2 YNFKEQ. The CDR3 region has the DNA TGTGCCAGCAGCCTGGGGACGTTCGGCGGGAGGACCTACGAGCAGTACTTC. Translated, it gives CASSLGTFGGRTYEQYF.

Comments on this clone: Other DNA sequences within the sample encode an identical CDR3. This rearrangement joins TRBV7-2 to TRBJ1-1; D is unclear. CDR1 and CDR2 from the germline V gene are SGHTA and FQGNSA. This CDR3 contains 13 residues. Trimming cost V 1 base and J 2 bases, with 5 bases left between them. CDR3 loop: CASSLGRNTEAFF. The CDR3 DNA reads as TGTGCCAGCAGCTTAGGCAGAAACACTGAAGCTTTCTTT.

The chain recombines TRBV4-2 with TRBJ2-1, with 7 bases matching TRBD2. J was trimmed by 7 bases and V by 0 bases; bases with no gene match: 9. Looked up from germline, CDR1 is LGHNA and CDR2 is YNFKEQ. This CDR3 spans 16 amino acids. The DNA for the CDR3 is TGTGCCAGCAGCCAAGATTGGGGGAGGGCGGGGAATGAGCAGTTCTTC. Amino acid sequence: CASSQDWGRAGNEQFF.

The rearrangement links TRBV11-2 to TRBJ1-4; 7 bases map to TRBD1. The CDR3 covers 17 residues. Germline V CDR1 and CDR2: SGHAT, FQNNGV. V was pared by 5 bases and J by 8 bases, with 17 bases of the junction left unmatched. In nucleotides, the CDR3 is TGTGCCAGCAGCCTTTTTTCACAGGGGTTTAAAGGAGAAAAACTGTTTTTT. This translates into CASSLFSQGFKGEKLFF.

This clone has just one count. The V gene is TRBV11-2, the J gene TRBJ1-1, with TRBD1 as a possible D gene (5 bases). V was clipped by 3 bases and J by 2 bases, with 13 bases between them. Germline CDR1 is SGHAT and CDR2 is FQNNGV. The CDR3 covers 15 residues. CDR3: CASSFTRDFNTEAFF. The CDR3 bases are TGTGCCAGCAGCTTTACGCGGGACTTTAACACTGAAGCTTTCTTT.

The chain uses TRBV27 and TRBJ2-5; 7 nucleotides align to TRBD1. The V and J ends lost 5 bases and 4 bases, in that order; junction bases with no gene match: 10. The germline V gene encodes CDR1 MNHEY and CDR2 SMNVEV (reference sequence). CDR3 length: 15 amino acids. The chain's CDR3 is CASSPAGGELETQYF. The CDR3 DNA follows: TGTGCCAGCAGTCCTGCAGGGGGAGAACTAGAGACCCAGTACTTC.

This chain uses TRBV27 with TRBJ1-2; D is ambiguous. The length of the CDR3 is 15 residues. Germline CDR1 is MNHEY and CDR2 is SMNVEV (reference sequence). Trimming pared 5 bases from V and 6 bases from J, leaving 19 bases between. CDR3 DNA: TGTGCCAGCAGTACCTCCGGACGGGGAAACGATGGCTACACCTTC. It codes for CASSTSGRGNDGYTF.

The gene calls are TRBV15 and TRBJ2-3, with D perhaps matching TRBD1 (6 bases). Germline-derived CDR1 and CDR2 are LNHNV and YYDKDF (reference sequence). CDR3 length: 15 amino acids. V lost 2 bases and J lost 3, with 12 bases in between. CDR3 protein: CATSRRGFGTDTQYF. As DNA, the CDR3 is TGTGCCACCAGCAGAAGGGGGTTTGGTACAGATACGCAGTATTTT.

This clone appeared once. Here the CDR3 reads CASSPREGYTEAFF. The CDR3 DNA follows: TGTGCCAGCAGCCCTAGGGAGGGTTACACTGAAGCTTTCTTT. The chain carries TRBV7-2 and TRBJ1-1; no reliable D call. Trimming cost V 5 bases and J 3 bases, with 13 bases left between them. This CDR3 is built from 14 residues. Germline CDR1 is SGHTA and CDR2 is FQGNSA.

This sequence joins TRBV7-8 and TRBJ2-5; D may be TRBD1 (6 bases). The CDR3 is made up of 15 amino acids. CDR1 and CDR2 (germline): SGHVS, FQNEAQ. The V gene lost 1 base and the J gene lost 5 bases, with 14 bases spanning the gap. This chain's CDR3 is CASSLGFGGRETQYF. In DNA form, the CDR3 reads TGTGCCAGCAGCTTAGGCTTTGGGGGCCGGGAGACCCAGTACTTC.

As concerns this clone: At one boundary the junction diverges from the germline segment, which might be a read error. The J gene is TRBJ1-1, the V gene TRBV7-9, with 8 bases lining up with TRBD1. The CDR3 runs to 15 residues. The germline V gene has CDR1 SEHNR and CDR2 FQNEAQ (reference sequence). CDR3 nucleotide sequence: TGTTCCAGCAGCTTAGCGCAGGGGGCGAACACTGAAGCTTTCTTT. Its protein product is CSSSLAQGANTEAFF.

The gene calls are TRBV10-3 and TRBJ2-5, with 8 bases identical to TRBD1. The V and J ends lost 6 bases and 4 bases, in that order; junction bases with no gene match: 7. Germline V gene lookup returns CDR1 ENHRY and CDR2 SYGVKD. This CDR3 comprises 14 residues. CDR3 DNA sequence: TGTGCCATCAGGGAGGACAGGGCCGCAGAGACCCAGTACTTC. Its translation is CAIREDRAAETQYF.

This chain joins TRBV7-3 and TRBJ2-3, with 8 bases fitting TRBD2. This CDR3 is built from 15 residues. The germline gives CDR1 SGHTA, CDR2 FQGTGA. The V gene end was trimmed by 5 bases and the J gene end by 3 bases; junction bases not matched to a gene: 7. The CDR3 DNA sequence: TGTGCCAGCAGCGCCACGGGGGGGCGAACAGATACGCAGTATTTT. Translation gives CASSATGGRTDTQYF.

The V and J genes are TRBV9 and TRBJ1-3; D perhaps matches TRBD1 (5 bases). Trimming removed 2 bases at V and 0 bases at J, with 9 bases between. The CDR3 spans 15 residues. Germline V gives CDR1 SGDLS, CDR2 YYNGEE. The CDR3 DNA follows: TGTGCCAGCAGCGTCAGGGCACACTCTGGAAACACCATATATTTT. Protein: CASSVRAHSGNTIYF. Full variable domain (outside the CDR3, taken from reference TRBV9 and TRBJ1-3): DSGVTQTPKHLITATGQRVTLRCSPRSGDLSVYWYQQSLDQGLQFLIQYYNGEERAKGNILERFSAQQFPDLHSELNLSSLELGDSALYFCASSVRAHSGNTIYFGEGSWLTVV.

The chain has TRBV19 and TRBJ2-3; D is ambiguous. The V and J ends lost 5 bases and 7 bases respectively, with 16 bases between them. Germline CDR1 is LNHDA and CDR2 is SQIVND (reference sequence). This CDR3 comprises 14 residues. The CDR3 DNA reads as TGTGCCAGTAGTGGTACAGACCCCACGAATACGCAGTATTTT. Translating it yields CASSGTDPTNTQYF.

The chain employs TRBV27 and TRBJ2-1; no reliable D call. The CDR3 runs 16 residues. Germline CDR1 is MNHEY and CDR2 is SMNVEV (reference sequence). V shed 4 bases and J shed 0 bases, with 13 bases lying between them. The CDR3 sequence is CASSYSTHSSYNEQFF. The CDR3 DNA reads TGTGCCAGCAGTTACTCGACACATAGCTCCTACAATGAGCAGTTCTTC.

This chain connects TRBV7-3 to TRBJ1-1, with D uncertain. The CDR3 contains 13 residues. Trimming removed 4 bases at V and 1 base at J, with 7 bases between. Germline CDR1 SGHTA, CDR2 FQGTGA. The DNA of the CDR3 is TGTGCCAGCAGCTCCCGACAGAACACTGAAGCTTTCTTT. It yields the protein CASSSRQNTEAFF.

The gene calls are TRBV14 and TRBJ2-6; 7 bases line up with TRBD1. The CDR3 extends over 16 amino acids. J lost 1 base, V lost 4 bases, and 4 bases had no gene match. Germline V CDR1 and CDR2: SGHDN, FVKESK. The CDR3 protein is CASSPMTGSGANVLTF. CDR3 coding DNA: TGTGCCAGCAGCCCTATGACAGGGTCTGGGGCCAACGTCCTGACTTTC.

V gene TRBV4-3 combines with J gene TRBJ2-2; 9 bases map to TRBD1. The CDR3 spans 16 residues. From germline, CDR1 is LGHNA and CDR2 YSLEER. The V and J ends lost 2 bases and 5 bases, in that order; junction bases with no gene match: 6. CDR3 bases: TGCGCCAGCAGCCAAAACCCCGGGACAGGGACCGGGGAGCTGTTTTTT. It translates to CASSQNPGTGTGELFF.

The rearrangement uses TRBV7-6 and TRBJ1-2, with 7 bases matching TRBD1. The CDR3 totals 14 residues. Germline lookup yields CDR1 SGHVS and CDR2 FNYEAQ. The V and J ends lost 3 bases and 0 bases, in that order; junction bases with no gene match: 1. The CDR3 is CASSLDRSNYGYTF. In DNA, the CDR3 is TGTGCCAGCAGCTTGGACAGGTCTAACTATGGCTACACCTTC.

The chain couples TRBV10-1 to TRBJ1-2, with 8 bases aligning to TRBD1. The V and J ends lost 6 bases and 4 bases, in that order; junction bases with no gene match: 7. The CDR3 is made up of 14 amino acids. Germline V gene lookup returns CDR1 WNHNN and CDR2 SYGVQD (reference sequence). CDR3 sequence reads: CASSPGQDIYGYTF. CDR3 nucleotides: TGCGCCAGCAGCCCGGGACAGGACATCTATGGCTACACCTTC.

The rearrangement uses TRBV19 and TRBJ1-5; TRBD1 aligns across 8 bases. CDR1 LNHDA and CDR2 SQIVND come from the germline V gene (reference sequence). With V trimmed by 8 bases and J by 4 bases, 10 bases remained unmatched. This CDR3 contains 15 residues. CDR3 protein: CASLEAGGGNQPQHF. The CDR3 DNA reads as TGTGCCAGTTTGGAGGCAGGGGGCGGGAATCAGCCCCAGCATTTT.

The chain recombines TRBV6-1 with TRBJ2-5; 7 bases match TRBD1. The CDR3 contains 14 residues. Germline CDR1 and CDR2: MNHNS and SASEGT. V was clipped by 6 bases and J by 7 bases; unmatched bases: 11. CDR3 protein: CASSATGWLGTQYF. The CDR3 bases are TGTGCCAGCAGCGCGACAGGGTGGTTAGGGACCCAGTACTTC.

This sequence joins TRBV4-1 and TRBJ2-1, with 7 positions matching TRBD2. The CDR3 consists of 17 residues. Germline V gene lookup returns CDR1 MGHRA and CDR2 YSYEKL. The trim removed 0 bases at V and 4 bases at J, leaving 9 bases unmatched. The CDR3 bases are TGCGCCAGCAGCCAAGATCCGACTGGCGGGAGATACAATGAGCAGTTCTTC. This translates into CASSQDPTGGRYNEQFF.

This rearrangement joins TRBV18 to TRBJ2-1; 8 bases agree with TRBD2. Trimming took 3 bases from V and 7 from J; bases not matched to a gene: 17. Germline V gene sequence: CDR1 KGHSH, CDR2 LQKENI. The CDR3 covers 18 residues. In nucleotides, the CDR3 is TGTGCCAGCTCACCCCCAGGAGACAGCGGGAGACGGCTGAATGAGCAGTTCTTC. It is translated as CASSPPGDSGRRLNEQFF.